A single sample gave rise to the 14 T cell receptor beta chains below, sequenced in a study of T cell clonality in common variable immunodeficiency. This table comes from immunoSEQ multiplex PCR, and its TCRdb copy is limited to in-frame clones, with some not included. Listed here are around 34,000 clones without any singletons, the top ten holding about 0.86%. The sequencing input was peripheral blood mononuclear cells. The receptors come from a person aged 18 to 75 in good health.

This clone was picked up many times. The read ends 3 residues shy of where the CDR3 ends; the end is completed using the germline J gene. This chain connects TRBV18 to TRBJ2-3, with TRBD2 matching over 8 bases. V trimming: 3 bases; J trimming: 2 bases; junction bases outside the gene matches: 4. The CDR3 is 15 amino acids. The germline CDR1 and CDR2 sequences are KGHSH and LQKENI. CDR3 bases read: TGTGCCAGCTCACCTGGCGGGGGGCACACAGATACG. Protein sequence: CASSPGGGHTDT. The entire CDR3 protein is CASSPGGGHTDTQYF.

This clone occurred many times. The read finishes 3 residues shy of the CDR3 end, and the germline J gene is used to complete it. The chain employs TRBV20-1 and TRBJ2-2; no firm D call. The CDR3 is 12 residues long. Germline loops: CDR1 DFQATT, CDR2 SNEGSKA (reference sequence). Deletions cut 3 bases from V and 5 bases from J, with 7 bases between. Partial CDR3 DNA: TGCAGTGCTAGTAAGCCGACCGGGGAG. It is translated as CSASKPTGE. The entire CDR3 protein is CSASKPTGELFF.

This clone was seen many times. The read comes to an end 3 residues before the CDR3 does, leaving the germline J gene to fill in the end. The rearrangement joins TRBV4-2 to TRBJ2-7; 7 bases fit TRBD1. Germline assignment: CDR1 LGHNA and CDR2 YNFKEQ. This CDR3 has 16 residues. With V trimmed by 3 bases and J by 5 bases, 13 bases remained unmatched. CDR3 DNA, as far as it was read: TGTGCCAGCAGCCATTACAGGGGCGCAGGTTTTAACGAG. This sequence encodes CASSHYRGAGFNE. Given in full, the CDR3 is CASSHYRGAGFNEQYF.

This clone was observed at least ten times. The read comes to an end 3 residues before the CDR3 does, leaving the germline J gene to fill in the end. The chain has TRBV5-1 and TRBJ1-1; D might be TRBD1 (5 bases). The CDR3 extends over 16 amino acids. V was cut by 4 bases and J by 1 base, with 17 bases left in between. Germline V lookup: CDR1 SGHRS, CDR2 YFSETQ. The CDR3: CASSPAPGGSNTEAFF. CDR3 DNA (partial): TGCGCCAGCAGCCCCGCCCCCGGGGGGTCGAACACTGAA.

This clone was picked up many times. CDR3 DNA (partial): TGTGCCAGCTCACCCCCTGGGGACATATCCACTGAA. It codes for CASSPPGDISTE. The whole CDR3 reads CASSPPGDISTEAFF. The rearrangement links TRBV18 to TRBJ1-1; D may be TRBD1 (6 bases). The read gets to within 3 residues of the CDR3 end, and the germline J gene fills in the rest. This CDR3 has 15 amino acids. V shed 3 bases and J shed 4 bases, with 15 bases lying between them. Germline CDR1 KGHSH, CDR2 LQKENI.

This clone appeared many times. CDR3 bases read: TGTGCCAGCAGTGGCCAGGGGGCTGGAGGCAATCAGCCC. Residues: CASSGQGAGGNQP. The whole CDR3 sequence reads CASSGQGAGGNQPQHF. This sequence joins TRBV2 and TRBJ1-5; 8 positions match TRBD1. The read comes to an end 3 residues before the CDR3 does, leaving the germline J gene to fill in the end. The germline CDR1 and CDR2 sequences are SNHLY and FYNNEI. The CDR3 sequence is 16 residues long. Germline trimming cut 4 bases from V and 2 bases from J; bases unmatched to any gene: 7.

This clone was seen many times. This CDR3 reads CASTTQLSGNTIYF. The sequenced CDR3 bases are TGTGCCAGTACTACACAGCTCTCTGGAAACACC. The chain is built from TRBV19 and TRBJ1-3; D unclear. The read terminates 3 residues before the CDR3 end, so the remaining end is supplied by the germline J gene. The CDR3 is 14 residues long. Trimming took 7 bases from V and 0 from J, leaving 10 bases between them. The germline V gene encodes CDR1 LNHDA and CDR2 SQIVND (reference sequence). Variable domain in full (rest from reference TRBV19 and TRBJ1-3): DGGITQSPKYLFRKEGQNVTLSCEQNLNHDAMYWYRQDPGQGLRLIYYSQIVNDFQKGDIAEGYSVSREKKESFPLTVTSAQKNPTAFYLCASTTQLSGNTIYFGEGSWLTVV.

This clone was observed many times. The read stops 3 residues short of the end of the CDR3; the missing end is completed from the germline J gene. The V gene is TRBV29-1, the J gene TRBJ1-4; 9 nucleotides line up with TRBD1. V was pared by 7 bases and J by 4 bases, with 7 bases of the junction left unmatched. This CDR3 has 14 amino acids. Germline V gene data show CDR1 as SQVTM and CDR2 as ANQGSEA. CDR3 DNA, as far as it was read: TGCAGCGCCGCCACAGGGGGCCTTAATGAAAAA. Translating gives CSAATGGLNEK. The entire CDR3 protein is CSAATGGLNEKLFF.

This clone was counted ten times or more. Read data end 3 residues before the CDR3 end; the end is taken from the germline J gene. The V and J genes are TRBV20-1 and TRBJ1-1, with D tentatively TRBD1 (5 bases). The V gene lost 3 bases and the J gene lost 5 bases, with 19 bases spanning the gap. This CDR3 has 15 residues. The germline V gene has CDR1 DFQATT and CDR2 SNEGSKA (reference sequence). The CDR3 bases that were read are TGCAGTGCTAGGATAAATCGGGGGTTAGGTACTGAA. Protein product: CSARINRGLGTE. The CDR3, in full, reads CSARINRGLGTEAFF.

This clone has a count of ten or more. The read terminates 3 residues ahead of where the CDR3 ends, so the germline J gene completes it. The chain has TRBV7-9 and TRBJ2-3; 12 bases line up with TRBD2. The CDR3 consists of 14 residues. From germline, CDR1 is SEHNR and CDR2 FQNEAQ (reference sequence). J lost 6 bases, V lost 6 bases, and 4 bases had no gene match. The DNA read from the CDR3 is TGTGCCAGCAGTAGACTAGCGGGAGTGGATACG. The encoded protein is CASSRLAGVDT. The CDR3, in full, reads CASSRLAGVDTQYF.

This clone was recorded at least ten times. The sequence runs out 3 residues before the end of the CDR3; the remainder is reconstructed from the germline J gene. This chain links TRBV19 with TRBJ1-4; the match to TRBD1 covers 7 bases. Trimming at V came to 5 bases and at J to 4 bases, leaving 4 bases not matched to a gene. The CDR3 is made up of 14 amino acids. Per germline, CDR1 LNHDA and CDR2 SQIVND (reference sequence). The CDR3 DNA, read in part, is TGTGCCAGTAGTTCGGGACAGTTTAATGAAAAA. Its protein product is CASSSGQFNEK. The complete CDR3 protein is CASSSGQFNEKLFF. Variable domain in full (rest from reference TRBV19 and TRBJ1-4): DGGITQSPKYLFRKEGQNVTLSCEQNLNHDAMYWYRQDPGQGLRLIYYSQIVNDFQKGDIAEGYSVSREKKESFPLTVTSAQKNPTAFYLCASSSGQFNEKLFFGSGTQLSVL.

This clone was detected many times. Mismatch with germline at one junction end may stem from a read error. The sequenced fragment ends 3 residues before the CDR3 boundary, so the rest is inferred from the germline J gene. The chain links TRBV4-2 to TRBJ2-7; 8 bases align to TRBD1. The germline CDR1 and CDR2 sequences are LGHNA and YNFKEQ. This CDR3 has 13 amino acids. CDR3 DNA (partial): TGCGCCAGCAGCCAGGGGACAGGCTACGAG. This encodes CASSQGTGYE. The CDR3, in full, reads CASSQGTGYEQYF.

This clone was detected ten times or more. Read sequence stops 3 residues before the CDR3 end, and the germline J gene provides the missing end. V gene TRBV2 combines with J gene TRBJ2-1; 11 bases map to TRBD2. Trimming removed 0 bases from V and 8 bases from J; junction bases left unmatched: 9. The CDR3 is made up of 17 amino acids. CDR1 is SNHLY, CDR2 FYNNEI, per germline. The CDR3 DNA, read in part, is TGTGCCAGCAGTGAAGCGGGACTAGCGGAGGGGAGGGATGAG. It encodes CASSEAGLAEGRDE. The CDR3 in its entirety is CASSEAGLAEGRDEQFF.

This clone has ten or more counts. From the germline J gene comes the end of the CDR3, since the read stops 3 residues before it. The chain is built from TRBV10-3 and TRBJ2-7, with 9 bases matching TRBD1. Trimming cost V 4 bases and J 6 bases; bases outside gene matches: 7. The germline V gene has CDR1 ENHRY and CDR2 SYGVKD. CDR3 length equals 14 residues. CDR3 bases read: TGTGCCATCAGTGTGGCGGGACAGGGATCCGAG. Its protein is CAISVAGQGSE. Given in full, the CDR3 is CAISVAGQGSEQYF.